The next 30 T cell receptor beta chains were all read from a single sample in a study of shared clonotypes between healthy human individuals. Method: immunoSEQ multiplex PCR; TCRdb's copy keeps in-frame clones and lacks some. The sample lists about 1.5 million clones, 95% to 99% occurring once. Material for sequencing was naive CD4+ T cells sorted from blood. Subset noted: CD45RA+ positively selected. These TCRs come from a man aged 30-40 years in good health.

CDR3 protein: CASSHTVYEQYF. DNA for the CDR3: TGTGCCAGCAGCCATACAGTCTACGAGCAGTACTTC. This rearrangement joins TRBV6-6 to TRBJ2-7; D gene ambiguous. This CDR3 has 12 amino acids. Germline-derived CDR1 and CDR2 are MNHNY and SVGAGI (reference sequence). The V end lost 6 bases, the J end lost 3 bases, and 9 bases lay between the germline ends.

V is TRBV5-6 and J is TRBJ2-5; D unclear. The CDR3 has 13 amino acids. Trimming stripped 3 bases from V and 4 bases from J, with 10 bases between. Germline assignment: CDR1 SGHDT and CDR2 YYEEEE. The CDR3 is CASSSPWGETQYF. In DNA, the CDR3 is TGTGCCAGCAGCTCCCCCTGGGGAGAGACCCAGTACTTC.

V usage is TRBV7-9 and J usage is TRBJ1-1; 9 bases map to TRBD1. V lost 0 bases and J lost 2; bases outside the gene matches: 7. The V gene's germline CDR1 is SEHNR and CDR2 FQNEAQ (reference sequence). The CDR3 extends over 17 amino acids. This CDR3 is CASSLAPSTGGNTEAFF. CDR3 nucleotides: TGTGCCAGCAGCTTAGCCCCTTCGACAGGGGGTAACACTGAAGCTTTCTTT.

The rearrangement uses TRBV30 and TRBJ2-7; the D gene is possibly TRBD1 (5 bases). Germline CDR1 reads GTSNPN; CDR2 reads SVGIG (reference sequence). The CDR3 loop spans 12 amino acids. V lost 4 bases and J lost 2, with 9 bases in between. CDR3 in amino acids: CAWNKGPYEQYF. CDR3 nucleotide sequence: TGTGCCTGGAACAAGGGGCCCTACGAGCAGTACTTC.

DNA for the CDR3: TGTGCCAGCAGCGTAGTTAACGGGAGGTTTACAGATACGCAGTATTTT. Translated, it gives CASSVVNGRFTDTQYF. This chain links TRBV9 with TRBJ2-3, with 7 bases matching TRBD2. V shed 0 bases and J 3 bases; nucleotides not matched to a gene: 7. CDR1 and CDR2 (germline): SGDLS, YYNGEE. The CDR3 has 16 amino acids.

This CDR3 is CAWSTRNTIYF. CDR3 in DNA: TGTGCCTGGAGTACCCGAAACACCATATATTTT. J is TRBJ1-3 and V is TRBV30; D ambiguous. In germline, CDR1 is GTSNPN, CDR2 SVGIG (reference sequence). This CDR3 spans 11 amino acids. The V end lost 2 bases, the J end lost 5 bases, and 4 bases lay between the germline ends.

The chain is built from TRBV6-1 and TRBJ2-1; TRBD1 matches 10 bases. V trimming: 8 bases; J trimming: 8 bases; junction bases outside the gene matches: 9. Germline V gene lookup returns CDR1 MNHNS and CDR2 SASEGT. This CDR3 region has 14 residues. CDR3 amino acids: CASQPRQGADEQFF. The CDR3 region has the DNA TGTGCCAGCCAGCCACGACAGGGGGCGGATGAGCAGTTCTTC.

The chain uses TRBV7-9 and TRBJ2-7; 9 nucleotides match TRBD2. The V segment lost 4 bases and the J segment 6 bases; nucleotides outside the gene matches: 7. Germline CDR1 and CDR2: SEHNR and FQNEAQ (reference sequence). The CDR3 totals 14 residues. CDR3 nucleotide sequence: TGTGCCAGCAGCTACCTAGCGGGACTGGGCGAGCAGTACTTC. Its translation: CASSYLAGLGEQYF.

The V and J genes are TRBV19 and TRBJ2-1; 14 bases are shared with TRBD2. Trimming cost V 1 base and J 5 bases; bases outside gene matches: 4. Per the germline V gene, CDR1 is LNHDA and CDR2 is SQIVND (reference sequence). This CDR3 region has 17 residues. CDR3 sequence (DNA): TGTGCCAGTAGTATAGTACGACTAGCGGGAGGGAACAATGAGCAGTTCTTC. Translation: CASSIVRLAGGNNEQFF.

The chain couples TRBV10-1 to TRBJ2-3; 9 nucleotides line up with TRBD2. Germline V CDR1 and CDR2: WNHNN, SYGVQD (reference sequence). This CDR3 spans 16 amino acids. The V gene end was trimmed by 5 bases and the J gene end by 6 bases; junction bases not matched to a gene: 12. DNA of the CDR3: TGCGCCAGCAGTTCCCCTAGCGGGAAGGGTATGGATACGCAGTATTTT. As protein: CASSSPSGKGMDTQYF.

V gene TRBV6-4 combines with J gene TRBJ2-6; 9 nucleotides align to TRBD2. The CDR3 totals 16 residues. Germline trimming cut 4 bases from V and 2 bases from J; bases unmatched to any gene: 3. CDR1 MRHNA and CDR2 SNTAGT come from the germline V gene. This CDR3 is CASSAAGGPGANVLTF. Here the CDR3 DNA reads TGTGCCAGCAGTGCTGCGGGAGGGCCTGGGGCCAACGTCCTGACTTTC.

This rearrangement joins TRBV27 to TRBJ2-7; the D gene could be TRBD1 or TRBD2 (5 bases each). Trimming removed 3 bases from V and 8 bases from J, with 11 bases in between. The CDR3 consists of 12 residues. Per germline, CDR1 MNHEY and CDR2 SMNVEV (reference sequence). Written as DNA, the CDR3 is TGTGCCAGCAGTTTGGGACCCACCAAGCAGTACTTC. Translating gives CASSLGPTKQYF.

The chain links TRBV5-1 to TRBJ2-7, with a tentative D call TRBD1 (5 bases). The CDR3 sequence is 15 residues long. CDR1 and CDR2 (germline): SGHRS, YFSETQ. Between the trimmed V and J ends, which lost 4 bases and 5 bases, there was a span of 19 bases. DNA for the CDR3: TGCGCCAGCAGCCCCCTCGACGACCAGGGAAACGAGCAGTACTTC. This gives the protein CASSPLDDQGNEQYF.

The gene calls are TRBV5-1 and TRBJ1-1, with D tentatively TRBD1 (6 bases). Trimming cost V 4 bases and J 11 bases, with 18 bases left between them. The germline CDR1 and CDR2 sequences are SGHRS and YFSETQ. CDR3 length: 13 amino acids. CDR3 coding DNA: TGCGCCAGCAGCCAACACAGGGATCAGGAGGCTTTCTTT. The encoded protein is CASSQHRDQEAFF. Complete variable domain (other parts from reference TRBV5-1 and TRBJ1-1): KAGVTQTPRYLIKTRGQQVTLSCSPISGHRSVSWYQQTPGQGLQFLFEYFSETQRNKGNFPGRFSGRQFSNSRSEMNVSTLELGDSALYLCASSQHRDQEAFFGQGTRLTVV.

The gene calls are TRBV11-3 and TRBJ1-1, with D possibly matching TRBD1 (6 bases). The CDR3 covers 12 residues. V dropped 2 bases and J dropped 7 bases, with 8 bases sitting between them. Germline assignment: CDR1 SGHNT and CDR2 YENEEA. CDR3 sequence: CASSLKGGEAFF. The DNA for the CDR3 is TGTGCCAGCAGCTTAAAGGGGGGTGAAGCTTTCTTT.

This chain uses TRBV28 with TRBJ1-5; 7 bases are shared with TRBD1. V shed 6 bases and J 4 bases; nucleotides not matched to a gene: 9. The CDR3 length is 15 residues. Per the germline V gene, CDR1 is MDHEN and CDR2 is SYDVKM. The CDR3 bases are TGTGCCAGCAGCCGGGACAGCGCCACGAATCAGCCCCAGCATTTT. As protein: CASSRDSATNQPQHF.

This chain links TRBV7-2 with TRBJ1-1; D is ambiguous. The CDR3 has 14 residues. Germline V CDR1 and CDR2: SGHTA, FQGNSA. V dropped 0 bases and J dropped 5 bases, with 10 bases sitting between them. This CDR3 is CASSLAGGRTEAFF. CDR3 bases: TGTGCCAGCAGCTTAGCAGGAGGTCGGACTGAAGCTTTCTTT.

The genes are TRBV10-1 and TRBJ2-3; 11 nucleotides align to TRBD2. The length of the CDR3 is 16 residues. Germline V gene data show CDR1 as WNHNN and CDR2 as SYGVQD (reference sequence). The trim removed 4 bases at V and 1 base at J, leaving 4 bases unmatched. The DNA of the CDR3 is TGCGCCAGCAGTGCAGGACTAGCGGGCGGCACAGATACGCAGTATTTT. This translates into CASSAGLAGGTDTQYF.

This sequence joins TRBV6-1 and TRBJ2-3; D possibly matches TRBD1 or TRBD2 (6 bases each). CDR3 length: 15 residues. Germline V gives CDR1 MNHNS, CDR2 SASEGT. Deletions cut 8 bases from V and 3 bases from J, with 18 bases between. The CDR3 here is CASGLGGRMTDTQYF. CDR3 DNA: TGTGCCAGCGGCCTTGGGGGGCGAATGACAGATACGCAGTATTTT.

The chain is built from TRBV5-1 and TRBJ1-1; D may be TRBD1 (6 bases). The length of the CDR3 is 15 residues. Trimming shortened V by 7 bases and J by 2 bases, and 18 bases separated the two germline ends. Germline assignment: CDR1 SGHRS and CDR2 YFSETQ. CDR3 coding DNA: TGCGCCAGCTCCCCAAGTCAGGACAGAAACACTGAAGCTTTCTTT. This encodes CASSPSQDRNTEAFF.

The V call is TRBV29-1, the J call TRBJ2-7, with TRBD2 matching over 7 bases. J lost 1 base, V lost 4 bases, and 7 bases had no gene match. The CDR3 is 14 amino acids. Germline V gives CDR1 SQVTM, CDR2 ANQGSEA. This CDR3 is CSVVGLAASYEQYF. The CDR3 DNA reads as TGCAGCGTTGTAGGGCTAGCGGCTTCCTACGAGCAGTACTTC.

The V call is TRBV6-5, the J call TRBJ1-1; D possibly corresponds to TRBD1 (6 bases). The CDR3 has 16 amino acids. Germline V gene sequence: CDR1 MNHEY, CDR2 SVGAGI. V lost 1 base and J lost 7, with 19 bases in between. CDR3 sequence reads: CASSYLTKGEHSEAFF. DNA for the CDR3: TGTGCCAGCAGTTACTTAACTAAGGGGGAACATAGTGAAGCTTTCTTT.

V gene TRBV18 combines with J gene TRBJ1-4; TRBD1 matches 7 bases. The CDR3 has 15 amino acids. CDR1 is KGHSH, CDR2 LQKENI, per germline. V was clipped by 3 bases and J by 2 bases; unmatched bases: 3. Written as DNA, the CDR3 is TGTGCCAGCTCACCTAAGGGGGCGACTAATGAAAAACTGTTTTTT. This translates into CASSPKGATNEKLFF.

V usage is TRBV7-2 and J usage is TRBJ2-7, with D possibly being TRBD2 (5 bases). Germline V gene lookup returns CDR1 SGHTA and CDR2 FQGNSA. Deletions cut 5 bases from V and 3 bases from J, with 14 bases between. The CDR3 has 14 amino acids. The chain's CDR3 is CASSRPAGVYEQYF. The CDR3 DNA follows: TGTGCCAGCAGCCGCCCGGCGGGCGTCTACGAGCAGTACTTC. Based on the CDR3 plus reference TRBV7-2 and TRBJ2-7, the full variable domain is GAGVSQSPSNKVTEKGKDVELRCDPISGHTALYWYRQSLGQGLEFLIYFQGNSAPDKSGLPSDRFSAERTGGSVSTLTIQRTQQEDSAVYLCASSRPAGVYEQYFGPGTRLTVT.

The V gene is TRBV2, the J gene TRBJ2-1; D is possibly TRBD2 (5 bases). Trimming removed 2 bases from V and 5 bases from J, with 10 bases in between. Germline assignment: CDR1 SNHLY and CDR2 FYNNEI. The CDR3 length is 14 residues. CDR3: CASSERRGNNEQFF. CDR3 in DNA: TGTGCCAGCAGTGAAAGACGGGGTAACAATGAGCAGTTCTTC. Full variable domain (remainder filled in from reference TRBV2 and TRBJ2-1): EPEVTQTPSHQVTQMGQEVILRCVPISNHLYFYWYRQILGQKVEFLVSFYNNEISEKSEIFDDQFSVERPDGSNFTLKIRSTKLEDSAMYFCASSERRGNNEQFFGPGTRLTVL.

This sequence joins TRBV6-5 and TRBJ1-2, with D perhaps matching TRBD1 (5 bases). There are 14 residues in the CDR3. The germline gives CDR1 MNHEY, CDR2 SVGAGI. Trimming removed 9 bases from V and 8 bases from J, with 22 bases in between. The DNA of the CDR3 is TGTGCCAGTGTCCGTATACCAGGGTCGGGAGGCTACACCTTC. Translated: CASVRIPGSGGYTF.

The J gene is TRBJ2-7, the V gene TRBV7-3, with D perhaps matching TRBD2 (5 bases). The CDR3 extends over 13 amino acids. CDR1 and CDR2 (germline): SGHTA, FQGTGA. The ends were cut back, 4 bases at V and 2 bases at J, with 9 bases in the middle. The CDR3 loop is CASSSSGTYEQYF. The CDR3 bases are TGTGCCAGCAGCTCCTCCGGGACCTACGAGCAGTACTTC.

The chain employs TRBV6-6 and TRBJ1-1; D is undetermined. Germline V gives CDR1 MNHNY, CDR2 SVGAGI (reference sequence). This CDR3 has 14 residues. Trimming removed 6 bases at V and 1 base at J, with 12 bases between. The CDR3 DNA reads TGTGCCAGCAGCCTGATGTCAGAGAACACTGAAGCTTTCTTT. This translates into CASSLMSENTEAFF.

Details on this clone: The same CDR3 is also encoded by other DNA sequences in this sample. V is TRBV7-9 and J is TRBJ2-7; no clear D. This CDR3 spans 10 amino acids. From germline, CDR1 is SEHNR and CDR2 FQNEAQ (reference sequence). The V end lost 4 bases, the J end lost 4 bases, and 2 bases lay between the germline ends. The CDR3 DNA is TGTGCCAGCAGCTCTTACGAGCAGTACTTC. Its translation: CASSSYEQYF. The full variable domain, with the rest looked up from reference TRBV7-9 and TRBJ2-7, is DTGVSQNPRHKITKRGQNVTFRCDPISEHNRLYWYRQTLGQGPEFLTYFQNEAQLEKSRLLSDRFSAERPKGSFSTLEIQRTEQGDSAMYLCASSSYEQYFGPGTRLTVT.

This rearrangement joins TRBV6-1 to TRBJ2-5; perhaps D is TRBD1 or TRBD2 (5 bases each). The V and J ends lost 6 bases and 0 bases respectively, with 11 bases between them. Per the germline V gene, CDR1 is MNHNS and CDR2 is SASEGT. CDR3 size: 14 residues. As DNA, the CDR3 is TGTGCCAGCAGGGGGACGGCGGACCAAGAGACCCAGTACTTC. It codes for CASRGTADQETQYF.